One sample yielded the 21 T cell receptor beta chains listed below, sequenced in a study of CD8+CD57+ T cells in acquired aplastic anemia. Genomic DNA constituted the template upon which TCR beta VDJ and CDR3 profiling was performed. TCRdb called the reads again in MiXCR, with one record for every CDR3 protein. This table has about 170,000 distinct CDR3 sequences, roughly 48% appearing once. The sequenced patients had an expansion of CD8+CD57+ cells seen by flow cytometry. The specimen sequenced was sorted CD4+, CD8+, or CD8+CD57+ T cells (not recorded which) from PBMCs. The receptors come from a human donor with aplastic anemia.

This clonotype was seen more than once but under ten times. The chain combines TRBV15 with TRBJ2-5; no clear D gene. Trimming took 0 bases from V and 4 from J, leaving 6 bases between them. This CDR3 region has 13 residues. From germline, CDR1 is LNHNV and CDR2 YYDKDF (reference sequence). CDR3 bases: TGTGCCACCAGCAGAGAAGTGGGAGAGACCCAGTACTTC. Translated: CATSREVGETQYF. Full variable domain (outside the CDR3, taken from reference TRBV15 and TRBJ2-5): DAMVIQNPRYQVTQFGKPVTLSCSQTLNHNVMYWYQQKSSQAPKLLFHYYDKDFNNEADTPDNFQSRRPNTSFCFLDIRSPGLGDTAMYLCATSREVGETQYFGPGTRLLVL.

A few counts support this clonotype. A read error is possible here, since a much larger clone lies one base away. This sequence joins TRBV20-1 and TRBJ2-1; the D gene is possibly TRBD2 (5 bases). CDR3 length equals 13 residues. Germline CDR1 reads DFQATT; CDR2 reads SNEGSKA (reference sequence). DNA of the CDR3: TGCAGTGCTAGTAACGGGGTCTACAATGGGCAGTTCTTC. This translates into CSASNGVYNGQFF.

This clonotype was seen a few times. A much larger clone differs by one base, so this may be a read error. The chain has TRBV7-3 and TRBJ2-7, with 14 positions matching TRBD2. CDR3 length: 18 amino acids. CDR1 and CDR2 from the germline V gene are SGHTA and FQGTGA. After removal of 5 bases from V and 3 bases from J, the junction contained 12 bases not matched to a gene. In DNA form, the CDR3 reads TGTGCCAGCAGCCCTGGACTAGCGGGGGGCCGCTATTACTACGAGCAGTACTTC. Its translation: CASSPGLAGGRYYYEQYF.

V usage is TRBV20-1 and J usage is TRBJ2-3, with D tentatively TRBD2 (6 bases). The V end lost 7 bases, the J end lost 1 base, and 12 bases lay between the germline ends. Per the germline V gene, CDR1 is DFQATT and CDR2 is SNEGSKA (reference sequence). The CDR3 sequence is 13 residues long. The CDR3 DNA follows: TGCAGTGTGGGGGGTCCCGGCACAGATACGCAGTATTTT. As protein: CSVGGPGTDTQYF.

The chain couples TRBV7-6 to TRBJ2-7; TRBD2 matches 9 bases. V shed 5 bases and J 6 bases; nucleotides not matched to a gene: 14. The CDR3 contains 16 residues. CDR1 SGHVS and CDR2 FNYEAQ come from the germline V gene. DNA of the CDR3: TGTGCCAGCAGCCGAGAGCCGGGACTAGCCCTTTCCGAGCAGTACTTC. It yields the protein CASSREPGLALSEQYF.

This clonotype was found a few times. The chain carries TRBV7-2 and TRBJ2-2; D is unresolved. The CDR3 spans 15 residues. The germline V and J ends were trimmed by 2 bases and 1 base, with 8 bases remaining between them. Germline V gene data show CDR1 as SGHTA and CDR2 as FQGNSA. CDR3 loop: CASSLTTGNTGELFF. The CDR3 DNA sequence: TGTGCCAGCAGCTTAACGACGGGGAACACCGGGGAGCTGTTTTTT.

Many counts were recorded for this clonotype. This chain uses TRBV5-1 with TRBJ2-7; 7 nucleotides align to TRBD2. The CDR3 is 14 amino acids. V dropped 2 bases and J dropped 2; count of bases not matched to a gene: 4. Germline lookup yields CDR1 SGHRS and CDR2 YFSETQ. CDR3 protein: CASSFGGTTYEQYF. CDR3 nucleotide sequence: TGCGCCAGCAGCTTCGGGGGGACGACCTACGAGCAGTACTTC. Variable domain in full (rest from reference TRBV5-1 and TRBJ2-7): KAGVTQTPRYLIKTRGQQVTLSCSPISGHRSVSWYQQTPGQGLQFLFEYFSETQRNKGNFPGRFSGRQFSNSRSEMNVSTLELGDSALYLCASSFGGTTYEQYFGPGTRLTVT.

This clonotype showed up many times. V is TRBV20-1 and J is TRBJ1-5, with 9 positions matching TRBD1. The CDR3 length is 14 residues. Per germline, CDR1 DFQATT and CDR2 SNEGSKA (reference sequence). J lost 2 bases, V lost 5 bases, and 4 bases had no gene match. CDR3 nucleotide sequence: TGCAGTGCTTTGGGACAGGGAGGCAATCAGCCCCAGCATTTT. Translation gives CSALGQGGNQPQHF.

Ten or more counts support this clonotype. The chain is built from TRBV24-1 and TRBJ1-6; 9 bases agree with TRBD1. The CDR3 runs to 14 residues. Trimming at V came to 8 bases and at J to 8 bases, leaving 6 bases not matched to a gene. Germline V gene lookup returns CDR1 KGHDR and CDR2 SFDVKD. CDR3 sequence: CATKPGQGDSPLHF. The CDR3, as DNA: TGTGCCACCAAACCGGGACAGGGAGATTCACCCCTCCACTTT.

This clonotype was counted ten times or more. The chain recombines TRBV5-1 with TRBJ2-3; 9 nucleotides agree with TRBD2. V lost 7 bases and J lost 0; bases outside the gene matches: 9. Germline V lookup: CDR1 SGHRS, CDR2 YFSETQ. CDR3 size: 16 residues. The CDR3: CASFPAGGASTDTQYF. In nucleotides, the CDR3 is TGCGCCAGCTTCCCCGCGGGGGGGGCTAGCACAGATACGCAGTATTTT.

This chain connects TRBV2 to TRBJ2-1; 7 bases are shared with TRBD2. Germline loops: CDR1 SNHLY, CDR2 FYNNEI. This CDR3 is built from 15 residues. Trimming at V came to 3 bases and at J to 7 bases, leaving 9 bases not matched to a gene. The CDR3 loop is CASSDLGGSINEQFF. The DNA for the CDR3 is TGTGCCAGCAGTGACTTGGGAGGGTCAATTAATGAGCAGTTCTTC.

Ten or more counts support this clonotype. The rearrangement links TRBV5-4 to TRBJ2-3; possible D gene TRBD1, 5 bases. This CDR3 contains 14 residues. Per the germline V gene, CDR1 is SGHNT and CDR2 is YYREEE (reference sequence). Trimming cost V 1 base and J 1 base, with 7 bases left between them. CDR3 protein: CASSLRGRTDTQYF. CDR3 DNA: TGTGCCAGCAGCTTGAGGGGCCGCACAGATACGCAGTATTTT.

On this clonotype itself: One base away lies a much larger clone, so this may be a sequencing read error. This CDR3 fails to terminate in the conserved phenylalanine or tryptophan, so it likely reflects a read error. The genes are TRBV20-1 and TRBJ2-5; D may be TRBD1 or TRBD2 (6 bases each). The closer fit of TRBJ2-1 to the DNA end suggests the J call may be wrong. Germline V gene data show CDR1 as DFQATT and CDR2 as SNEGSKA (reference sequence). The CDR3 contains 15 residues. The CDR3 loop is CSARDTVRGPYEQFL. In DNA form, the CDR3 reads TGCAGTGCTAGAGATACCGTCCGGGGGCCGTATGAGCAGTTCCTC.

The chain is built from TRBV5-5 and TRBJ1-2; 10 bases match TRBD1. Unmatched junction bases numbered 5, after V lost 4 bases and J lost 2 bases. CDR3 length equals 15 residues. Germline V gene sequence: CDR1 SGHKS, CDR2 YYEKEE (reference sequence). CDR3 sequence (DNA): TGTGCCAGCAGCCCGGGACAGGGGCAAAACTATGGCTACACCTTC. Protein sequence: CASSPGQGQNYGYTF. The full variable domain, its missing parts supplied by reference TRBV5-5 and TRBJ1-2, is DAGVTQSPTHLIKTRGQQVTLRCSPISGHKSVSWYQQVLGQGPQFIFQYYEKEERGRGNFPDRFSARQFPNYSSELNVNALLLGDSALYLCASSPGQGQNYGYTFGSGTRLTVV.

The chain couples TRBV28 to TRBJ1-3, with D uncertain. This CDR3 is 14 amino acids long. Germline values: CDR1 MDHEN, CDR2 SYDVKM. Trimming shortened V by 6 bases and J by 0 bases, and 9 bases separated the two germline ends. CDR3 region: CASRTTSSGNTIYF. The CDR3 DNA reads TGTGCCAGCAGAACTACCAGCTCTGGAAACACCATATATTTT.

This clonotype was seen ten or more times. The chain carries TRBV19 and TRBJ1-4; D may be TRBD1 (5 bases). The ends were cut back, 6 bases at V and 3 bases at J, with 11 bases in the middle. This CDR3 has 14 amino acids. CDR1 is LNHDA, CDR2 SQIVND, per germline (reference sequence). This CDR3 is CASSKGVPNEKLFF. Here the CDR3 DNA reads TGTGCCAGTAGCAAAGGGGTGCCTAATGAAAAACTGTTTTTT.

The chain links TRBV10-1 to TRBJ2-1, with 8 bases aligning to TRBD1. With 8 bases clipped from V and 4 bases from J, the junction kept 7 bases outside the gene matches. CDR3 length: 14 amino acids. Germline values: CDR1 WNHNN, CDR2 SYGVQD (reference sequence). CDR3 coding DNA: TGCGCCAGCCCGGTCAGGGGGCGATACAATGAGCAGTTCTTC. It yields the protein CASPVRGRYNEQFF.

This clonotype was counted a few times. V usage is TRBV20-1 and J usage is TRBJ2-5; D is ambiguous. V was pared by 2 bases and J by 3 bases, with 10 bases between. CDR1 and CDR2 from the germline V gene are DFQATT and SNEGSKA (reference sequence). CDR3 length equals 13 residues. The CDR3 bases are TGCAGTGCTAGATTTAACTTGAAAGAGACCCAGTACTTC. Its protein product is CSARFNLKETQYF.

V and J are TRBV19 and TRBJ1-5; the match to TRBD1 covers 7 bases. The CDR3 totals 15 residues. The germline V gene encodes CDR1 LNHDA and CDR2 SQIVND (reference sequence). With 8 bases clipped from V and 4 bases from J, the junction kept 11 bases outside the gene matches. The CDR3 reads CASSVDQGGNQPQHF. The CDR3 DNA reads TGTGCCAGTTCGGTAGATCAGGGGGGGAATCAGCCCCAGCATTTT.

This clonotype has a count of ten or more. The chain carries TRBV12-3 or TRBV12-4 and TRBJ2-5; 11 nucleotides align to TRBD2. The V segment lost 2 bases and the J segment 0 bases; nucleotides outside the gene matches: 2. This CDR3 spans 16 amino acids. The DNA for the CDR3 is TGTGCCAGCAGTTTATTAGCGGGGGGGAACCAAGAGACCCAGTACTTC. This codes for CASSLLAGGNQETQYF.

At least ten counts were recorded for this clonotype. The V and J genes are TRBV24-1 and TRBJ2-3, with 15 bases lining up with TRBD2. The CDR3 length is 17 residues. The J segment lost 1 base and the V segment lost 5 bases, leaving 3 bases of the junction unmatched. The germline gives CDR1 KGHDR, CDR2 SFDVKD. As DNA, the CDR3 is TGTGCCACCAGTGGCCGGACTAGCGGGGGGGGCACAGATACGCAGTATTTT. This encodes CATSGRTSGGGTDTQYF.